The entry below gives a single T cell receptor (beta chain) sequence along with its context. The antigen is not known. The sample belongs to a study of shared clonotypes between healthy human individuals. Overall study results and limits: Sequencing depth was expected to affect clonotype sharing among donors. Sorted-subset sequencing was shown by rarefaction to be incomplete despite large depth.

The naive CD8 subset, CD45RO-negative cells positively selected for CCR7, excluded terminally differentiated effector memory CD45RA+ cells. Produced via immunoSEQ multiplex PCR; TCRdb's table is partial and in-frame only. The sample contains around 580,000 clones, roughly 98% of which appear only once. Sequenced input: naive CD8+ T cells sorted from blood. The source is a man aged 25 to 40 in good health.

In DNA, the CDR3 is TGTGCCAGCAGCGTAGAAGGTCATGAGCAGTTCTTC. It translates to CASSVEGHEQFF. The chain uses TRBV9 and TRBJ2-1, with no clear D. Per the germline V gene, CDR1 is SGDLS and CDR2 is YYNGEE. The CDR3 is made up of 12 amino acids. V lost 0 bases, J lost 8 bases, and 6 bases lay in between.